Shown below are 24 T cell receptor beta chains from a single sample sequenced in a study of patients and donors after allogeneic stem cell transplantation (dated by TCRdb to 2018 to 2021). The library relied on RT-PCR. TCRdb lists the instrument as NextSeq 550. The public sequencing data were trimmed at Q25 with fastp and processed into clonotypes with MiXCR by TCRdb, which kept only in-frame beta chains. Rows are unified per CDR3 protein, each entry keeping the most common DNA and genes. A total of about 960,000 distinct CDR3 sequences appear in this sample, about 20% of them only once. The biggest ten clones account for approximately 5.9% of the sample. Sequenced: blood, either unsorted or a sorted T cell fraction (not recorded which). The receptors shown here come from a human donor who was either an allogeneic HSCT recipient or a stem cell or donor lymphocyte infusion donor (not recorded which). It is not recorded whose cells these are; they may come from a transplant donor.

This chain connects TRBV3-1 to TRBJ2-2, with 9 bases matching TRBD1. The CDR3 covers 16 residues. V lost 4 bases to trimming and J lost 1 base; unmatched junction nucleotides: 4. Germline values: CDR1 LGHDT, CDR2 YNNKEL (reference sequence). CDR3 region: CASSPYRGLNTGELFF. The CDR3 DNA reads as TGTGCCAGCAGCCCTTACAGGGGGCTGAACACCGGGGAGCTGTTTTTT.

This clonotype showed up just a few times. The rearrangement joins TRBV7-9 to TRBJ2-1; D perhaps matches TRBD2 (5 bases). V shed 6 bases and J shed 5 bases, with 8 bases lying between them. This CDR3 region has 12 residues. Looked up from germline, CDR1 is SEHNR and CDR2 is FQNEAQ (reference sequence). CDR3 region: CASSSANNEQFF. CDR3 DNA: TGTGCCAGCAGTAGCGCGAACAATGAGCAGTTCTTC.

This chain uses TRBV12-3 or TRBV12-4 with TRBJ2-1, with 8 bases lining up with TRBD2. V lost 6 bases, J lost 2 bases, and 6 bases stayed unmatched. This CDR3 has 15 amino acids. The CDR3: CASSIGLATYNEQFF. The CDR3 DNA reads TGTGCCAGCAGCATCGGACTAGCTACCTACAATGAGCAGTTCTTC.

The sample holds a few counts of this clonotype. This chain links TRBV29-1 with TRBJ2-1; possible D gene TRBD2, 6 bases. V was trimmed by 6 bases and J by 2 bases, leaving 14 bases between them. The CDR3 totals 14 residues. CDR1 and CDR2 (germline): SQVTM, ANQGSEA. CDR3 nucleotide sequence: TGCAGCGTCGACGTGACTAGTACCTACAATGAGCAGTTCTTC. It specifies CSVDVTSTYNEQFF.

The rearrangement uses TRBV5-1 and TRBJ2-5; the D gene could be TRBD1 or TRBD2 (5 bases each). Trimming left V 2 bases short and J 1 base short, with 9 bases between. There are 14 residues in the CDR3. The germline V gene has CDR1 SGHRS and CDR2 YFSETQ. CDR3 sequence (DNA): TGCGCCAGCAGCTTAAAGGGGACCCAAGAGACCCAGTACTTC. It yields the protein CASSLKGTQETQYF.

This clonotype was counted a few times. The V and J genes are TRBV27 and TRBJ1-5; 7 bases match TRBD1. V gave up 4 bases and J gave up 7 bases; unmatched junction bases: 10. This CDR3 contains 15 residues. In germline, CDR1 is MNHEY, CDR2 SMNVEV (reference sequence). This CDR3 is CASSSGGRGEQPQHF. CDR3 in DNA: TGTGCCAGCAGTTCAGGGGGTAGGGGTGAGCAGCCCCAGCATTTT.

The CDR3 loop reads CASSTTGLGTEAFF. CDR3 DNA: TGTGCCAGCAGTACCACAGGGTTGGGCACTGAAGCTTTCTTT. The gene calls are TRBV12-3 or TRBV12-4 and TRBJ1-1; D might be TRBD1 (6 bases). The V gene lost 5 bases and the J gene lost 4 bases, with 14 bases spanning the gap. This CDR3 comprises 14 residues.

This chain connects TRBV12-3 or TRBV12-4 to TRBJ2-5; D gene uncertain. The CDR3 spans 12 residues. Trimming took off 1 base at V and 6 bases at J, with 6 bases between the two ends. The DNA of the CDR3 is TGTGCCAGCAGTTTAGGCCATAAGACCCAGTACTTC. This codes for CASSLGHKTQYF.

This clonotype was counted only a few times. The chain links TRBV20-1 to TRBJ1-1; D may be TRBD1 (5 bases). The CDR3 is made up of 13 amino acids. Looked up from germline, CDR1 is DFQATT and CDR2 is SNEGSKA (reference sequence). V lost 6 bases, J lost 5 bases, and 16 bases lay in between. CDR3 in amino acids: CSASRMRGTEAFF. DNA for the CDR3: TGCAGTGCGAGCAGGATGAGGGGTACTGAAGCTTTCTTT.

CDR3 in amino acids: CASTGQAYGYTF. The CDR3 DNA is TGTGCCAGCACCGGACAAGCCTATGGCTACACCTTC. The V and J genes are TRBV2 and TRBJ1-2, with D possibly being TRBD1 (5 bases). V lost 7 bases, J lost 4 bases, and 10 bases lay in between. This CDR3 region has 12 residues. CDR1 SNHLY and CDR2 FYNNEI come from the germline V gene. The variable domain in full, with the rest retrieved from reference TRBV2 and TRBJ1-2, is EPEVTQTPSHQVTQMGQEVILRCVPISNHLYFYWYRQILGQKVEFLVSFYNNEISEKSEIFDDQFSVERPDGSNFTLKIRSTKLEDSAMYFCASTGQAYGYTFGSGTRLTVV.

CDR3 loop: CSARRDGVSYEQYF. CDR3 in DNA: TGCAGTGCTCGCCGGGACGGAGTCTCCTACGAGCAGTACTTC. This chain connects TRBV20-1 to TRBJ2-7; D possibly uses TRBD1 or TRBD2 (5 bases each). This CDR3 has 14 residues. Trimming pared 5 bases from V and 0 bases from J, leaving 14 bases between. The germline V gene has CDR1 DFQATT and CDR2 SNEGSKA (reference sequence).

This clonotype was detected only a few times. The chain carries TRBV2 and TRBJ2-1; D not resolved. Germline V lookup: CDR1 SNHLY, CDR2 FYNNEI. V was clipped by 4 bases and J by 9 bases, with 7 bases between them. This CDR3 region has 11 residues. The CDR3 reads CASSVTTEQFF. Here the CDR3 DNA reads TGTGCCAGCAGTGTTACGACTGAGCAGTTCTTC.

The chain carries TRBV5-1 and TRBJ2-3; D call uncertain. V was shortened by 4 bases and J by 4 bases, with 7 bases between the two germline ends. The CDR3 is made up of 12 amino acids. Germline CDR1 and CDR2: SGHRS and YFSETQ. The CDR3 sequence: CASSTNADTQYF. As DNA, the CDR3 is TGCGCCAGCAGCACGAACGCAGATACGCAGTATTTT. Combining the CDR3 with reference TRBV5-1 and TRBJ2-3 gives the whole variable domain KAGVTQTPRYLIKTRGQQVTLSCSPISGHRSVSWYQQTPGQGLQFLFEYFSETQRNKGNFPGRFSGRQFSNSRSEMNVSTLELGDSALYLCASSTNADTQYFGPGTRLTVL.

J is TRBJ1-6 and V is TRBV2, with D possibly being TRBD1 (5 bases). The CDR3 consists of 14 residues. Trimming removed 3 bases at V and 7 bases at J, with 10 bases between. Germline V CDR1 and CDR2: SNHLY, FYNNEI. The CDR3 nucleotides are TGTGCCAGCAGTGATCAGGGACCAAATTCACCCCTCCACTTT. Translating it yields CASSDQGPNSPLHF.

This clonotype was seen a few times. The genes are TRBV6-1 and TRBJ2-7, with D tentatively TRBD1 (6 bases). This CDR3 region has 15 residues. Germline V gene lookup returns CDR1 MNHNS and CDR2 SASEGT. V was pared by 1 base and J by 2 bases, with 12 bases between. The DNA for the CDR3 is TGTGCCAGCAGTGAAGGAGGGACACAGACCTACGAGCAGTACTTC. It specifies CASSEGGTQTYEQYF.

The rearrangement uses TRBV11-1 and TRBJ1-1; possible D gene TRBD1, 6 bases. V was pared by 5 bases and J by 5 bases, with 18 bases between. This CDR3 has 15 residues. Per the germline V gene, CDR1 is SGHAT and CDR2 is FQDESV (reference sequence). This CDR3 reads CASSPRPTGGTEAFF. CDR3 DNA: TGTGCCAGCAGCCCCCGCCCGACAGGAGGTACTGAAGCTTTCTTT.

This clonotype was found a few times. The genes are TRBV29-1 and TRBJ2-6, with D maybe TRBD2 (5 bases). This CDR3 is built from 15 residues. Germline V gene data show CDR1 as SQVTM and CDR2 as ANQGSEA. Trimming left V 7 bases short and J 2 bases short, with 15 bases between. CDR3 nucleotides: TGCAGCGGCGGGCACGACTTCGCTGGGGCCAACGTCCTGACTTTC. This sequence encodes CSGGHDFAGANVLTF.

This clonotype was seen many times. The V call is TRBV13, the J call TRBJ2-1, with TRBD2 identical over 14 bases. CDR3 length: 21 amino acids. V was pared by 4 bases and J by 0 bases, with 14 bases of the junction left unmatched. The germline V gene has CDR1 PRHDT and CDR2 FYEKMQ (reference sequence). The CDR3 reads CASSSRLAGGPDPISYNEQFF. CDR3 in DNA: TGTGCCAGCAGCTCAAGACTAGCGGGAGGGCCAGACCCAATCTCCTACAATGAGCAGTTCTTC.

The J gene is TRBJ2-3, the V gene TRBV7-3; 8 bases align to TRBD2. With 3 bases clipped from V and 1 base from J, the junction kept 6 bases outside the gene matches. This CDR3 region has 16 residues. CDR1 SGHTA and CDR2 FQGTGA come from the germline V gene. CDR3 coding DNA: TGTGCCAGCAGCTTCATAGCGGGGCTAGGCACAGATACGCAGTATTTT. Protein: CASSFIAGLGTDTQYF.

V and J are TRBV24-1 and TRBJ2-3; 9 nucleotides line up with TRBD2. The J segment lost 2 bases and the V segment lost 2 bases, leaving 1 base of the junction unmatched. In germline, CDR1 is KGHDR, CDR2 SFDVKD. This CDR3 is 15 amino acids long. The CDR3 region has the DNA TGTGCCACCAGTGATTCTAGCGGGATCACAGATACGCAGTATTTT. Its translation: CATSDSSGITDTQYF.

V gene TRBV20-1 combines with J gene TRBJ2-7; D possibly corresponds to TRBD2 (7 bases). V dropped 0 bases and J dropped 4 bases, with 16 bases sitting between them. This CDR3 is built from 15 residues. The germline CDR1 and CDR2 sequences are DFQATT and SNEGSKA (reference sequence). The CDR3 here is CSARDQPGGLYEQYF. CDR3 sequence (DNA): TGCAGTGCTAGAGATCAGCCGGGGGGCCTATACGAGCAGTACTTC.

This clonotype was observed a handful of times. The chain couples TRBV20-1 to TRBJ2-4; TRBD2 matches 8 bases. This CDR3 has 13 residues. The V gene's germline CDR1 is DFQATT and CDR2 SNEGSKA (reference sequence). Trimming took 1 base from V and 10 from J; bases not matched to a gene: 6. CDR3 DNA sequence: TGCAGTGCTAGAGCTATGGGACTAGAGATTCAGTACTTC. It is translated as CSARAMGLEIQYF.

With regard to this clonotype: At one boundary the junction diverges from the germline segment, which might be a read error. V is TRBV12-3 or TRBV12-4 and J is TRBJ2-3; D is perhaps TRBD1 or TRBD2 (5 bases each). The length of the CDR3 is 14 residues. The CDR3 DNA is TGTGCCAGCAGTTGGGGGTGGGGCACGGATACGCAGTATTTT. Translating gives CASSWGWGTDTQYF.

The chain combines TRBV7-9 with TRBJ2-2, with no clear D. The CDR3 totals 13 residues. V was shortened by 3 bases and J by 10 bases, with 12 bases between the two germline ends. The germline gives CDR1 SEHNR, CDR2 FQNEAQ (reference sequence). DNA for the CDR3: TGTGCCAGCAGCTTGATTTCTGAGGAGGAGCTGTTTTTT. Amino acids: CASSLISEEELFF.